A selection of T cell receptor beta chains follows, all from one sample in a study of cytomegalovirus exposure and HLA in healthy donors. The assay was immunoSEQ multiplex PCR, and TCRdb's table has in-frame clones only and misses some. Found here are 55,000 to 80,000 clones, approximately 81% of them singletons; the top ten hold 22%. The sequenced sample consisted of PBMCs. The receptors stem from a woman between 25 and 40 years old in good health and CMV-seropositive. CDR3s include the opening cysteine and the closing phenylalanine or tryptophan. The D gene is left open where the match is weak. Size is omitted from some rows. Given values are once, few, many or a class for expanded clones.

>TRBJ2-2|TRBD2|TRBV10-1|-
CASAPAGGTKAGELFF
TGCGCCAGCGCGCCAGCGGGAGGGACCAAAGCCGGGGAGCTGTTTTTT
>TRBJ2-3|TRBD2|TRBV4-3|-
CASSQVGGSYTDTQYF
TGCGCCAGCAGCCAAGTTGGCGGGAGTTATACAGATACGCAGTATTTT
>TRBJ2-7|TRBD1|TRBV5-1|once
CASSSQGAPYEQYF
TGCGCCAGCAGCTCACAGGGGGCCCCTTACGAGCAGTACTTC
>TRBJ2-1|TRBD2|TRBV7-9|few
CASSSSRLARYNEQFF
TGTGCCAGCAGCTCCTCACGACTAGCGCGGTACAATGAGCAGTTCTTC
>TRBJ2-6|-|TRBV7-2|-
CASSPNRLSGANVLTF
TGTGCCAGCAGCCCAAACAGGCTCTCTGGGGCCAACGTCCTGACTTTC
>TRBJ1-5|-|TRBV6-5|-
CASRPPGGNQPQHF
TGTGCCAGCAGACCCCCTGGGGGGAATCAGCCCCAGCATTTT
>TRBJ1-5|TRBD1|TRBV19|-
CASSPGQGGQPQHF
TGTGCCAGTAGTCCAGGACAGGGGGGACAGCCCCAGCATTTT
>TRBJ2-7|TRBD2|TRBV6-1|once
CASTTFSGRSIEQYF
TGTGCCAGCACGACCTTTAGCGGGAGATCTATAGAGCAGTACTTC
>TRBJ1-1|TRBD1|TRBV29-1|-
CSGGQGGGTEAFF
TGCAGCGGAGGACAGGGAGGCGGCACTGAAGCTTTCTTT
>TRBJ1-5|-|TRBV18|-
CASSNGVGQPQHF
TGTGCCAGCTCCAACGGGGTAGGGCAGCCCCAGCATTTT
>TRBJ2-1|-|TRBV19|-
CASSWRGSYNEQFF
TGTGCCAGTAGTTGGCGGGGTTCCTACAATGAGCAGTTCTTC
>TRBJ2-5|TRBD2|TRBV2|-
CASSEGGRNGETQYF
TGTGCCAGCAGTGAAGGCGGGAGGAATGGAGAGACCCAGTACTTC
>TRBJ1-1|-|TRBV19|-
CASSIEGAEAFF
TGTGCCAGTAGTATCGAGGGAGCTGAAGCTTTCTTT
>TRBJ2-7|TRBD1|TRBV28|-
CASSFYGTGSYEQYF
TGTGCCAGCAGTTTTTACGGGACAGGGTCCTACGAGCAGTACTTC
>TRBJ1-4|-|TRBV6-1|-
CASSEGLREKLFF
TGTGCCAGCAGCGAAGGCTTGAGAGAAAAACTGTTTTTT
>TRBJ1-5|-|TRBV6-4|many
CASSVTGNQPQHF
TGTGCCAGCAGTGTTACAGGTAATCAGCCCCAGCATTTT
>TRBJ1-1|-|TRBV7-6|-
CASSLHSLHMNTEAFF
TGTGCCAGCAGCTTACACAGCCTTCATATGAACACTGAAGCTTTCTTT
>TRBJ1-2|TRBD1|TRBV7-9|-
CASSLAQGAGGYTF
TGTGCCAGCAGCTTAGCGCAGGGGGCAGGGGGCTACACCTTC
>TRBJ1-4|-|TRBV4-3|-
CASSQDRSRPNEKLFF
TGCGCCAGCAGCCAAGACAGGTCCCGCCCTAATGAAAAACTGTTTTTT
>TRBJ2-5|TRBD1|TRBV7-9|-
CASSETGAGETQYF
TGTGCCAGCAGTGAGACAGGGGCCGGAGAGACCCAGTACTTC
>TRBJ2-7|-|TRBV6-1|-
CASSETDSYEQYF
TGTGCCAGCAGTGAAACAGACTCCTACGAGCAGTACTTC
>TRBJ2-5|-|TRBV7-6|-
CASSLEPGKETQYF
TGTGCCAGCAGCTTAGAGCCAGGGAAAGAGACCCAGTACTTC
>TRBJ1-5|TRBD1|TRBV7-9|-
CASSLGDRSGNQPQHF
TGTGCCAGCAGCTTAGGGGACAGGAGCGGCAATCAGCCCCAGCATTTT
>TRBJ2-1|TRBD2|TRBV6-6|few
CAAATSADNEQFF
TGTGCAGCAGCCACTAGCGCAGATAATGAGCAGTTCTTC
>TRBJ1-4|-|TRBV7-9|few
CASSLPVLTNEKLFF
TGTGCCAGCAGCTTACCAGTCTTAACTAATGAAAAACTGTTTTTT
>TRBJ1-4|TRBD1|TRBV7-9|few
CASSQRDSRNEKLFF
TGTGCCAGCAGCCAACGGGACAGTCGGAATGAAAAACTGTTTTTT
>TRBJ2-7|TRBD2|TRBV28|few
CASRLRRAGGYEQYF
TGTGCCAGCAGGCTTAGGCGAGCGGGAGGCTACGAGCAGTACTTC
>TRBJ2-7|-|TRBV7-3|-
CASSYIKSGEQYF
TGTGCCAGCAGCTACATTAAAAGCGGGGAGCAGTACTTC
>TRBJ1-5|-|TRBV30|-
CAWTQQGRGQPQHF
TGTGCCTGGACCCAACAGGGTCGTGGACAGCCCCAGCATTTT
>TRBJ2-2|TRBD2|TRBV2|-
CASNREGTGELFF
TGTGCCAGCAATCGGGAGGGAACCGGGGAGCTGTTTTTT
>TRBJ1-4|-|TRBV2|few
CASRYRVTNEKLFF
TGTGCCAGCAGGTACAGGGTAACTAATGAAAAACTGTTTTTT
>TRBJ1-1|-|TRBV19|few
CASSVHLNTEAFF
TGTGCCAGTAGTGTTCACTTGAACACTGAAGCTTTCTTT
>TRBJ2-1|TRBD1|TRBV5-1|-
CASSQGAHNEQFF
TGCGCCAGCAGCCAGGGGGCCCACAATGAGCAGTTCTTC
>TRBJ2-1|TRBD2|TRBV10-3|-
CAISETGASGSSSYNEQFF
TGTGCCATCAGTGAGACGGGGGCTAGCGGGTCGAGCTCCTACAATGAGCAGTTCTTC
>TRBJ2-5|-|TRBV6-6|few
CASSTGLQNQETQYF
TGTGCCAGCAGTACGGGACTGCAAAACCAAGAGACCCAGTACTTC
>TRBJ2-7|TRBD2|TRBV6-1|-
CASQAGGVYEQYF
TGTGCCAGTCAAGCGGGAGGGGTATACGAGCAGTACTTC
>TRBJ2-7|TRBD2|TRBV28|-
CASSLLAGASYEQYF
TGTGCCAGCAGTCTCCTAGCGGGCGCCTCCTACGAGCAGTACTTC
>TRBJ2-7|TRBD1|TRBV4-1|once
CASSHGQGARYEQYF
TGCGCCAGCAGCCACGGACAGGGGGCGCGCTACGAGCAGTACTTC
>TRBJ2-7|-|TRBV5-1|-
CASSRGSSQNYEQYF
TGCGCCAGCAGCCGCGGATCTAGCCAAAACTACGAGCAGTACTTC
>TRBJ1-2|-|TRBV29-1|-
CSVPPDRTNNYGYTF
TGCAGCGTTCCTCCCGACAGGACAAATAACTATGGCTACACCTTC